Below are 9 T cell receptor beta chains sequenced from a single sample in a study of blood T cell repertoires in COVID-19. The data were produced by immunoSEQ multiplex PCR, yet TCRdb's version contains in-frame clones alone and is incomplete. The sample holds about 280,000 clones, about 82% seen once. Sequencing was performed on peripheral blood. The receptors were sampled from a man aged 45-65 years with active or convalescent COVID-19.

The genes are TRBV28 and TRBJ1-5, with D uncertain. In germline, CDR1 is MDHEN, CDR2 SYDVKM. The CDR3 spans 14 residues. V dropped 5 bases and J dropped 6 bases, with 14 bases sitting between them. CDR3 amino acids: CASSPDSTVQPQHF. In DNA, the CDR3 is TGTGCCAGCAGTCCGGACTCAACAGTTCAGCCCCAGCATTTT.

In its sample, this clone was seen once. This chain joins TRBV3-1 (or the pseudogene TRBV3-2) and TRBJ2-1; no reliable D call. CDR1 is LGHDT, CDR2 YNNKEL, per germline (reference sequence). The CDR3 length is 12 residues. The V end lost 1 base, the J end lost 6 bases, and 4 bases lay between the germline ends. The CDR3 protein is CASSQARNEQFF. CDR3 nucleotide sequence: TGTGCCAGCAGCCAAGCGCGCAATGAGCAGTTCTTC.

The V call is TRBV15, the J call TRBJ1-4; possibly TRBD1 for D (6 bases). V was cut by 3 bases and J by 4 bases, with 12 bases left in between. The CDR3 is 15 amino acids. The germline gives CDR1 LNHNV, CDR2 YYDKDF (reference sequence). Written as DNA, the CDR3 is TGTGCCACCAGCAGGTCGACAGGCCGTAATGAAAAACTGTTTTTT. This encodes CATSRSTGRNEKLFF.

The chain carries TRBV24-1 and TRBJ1-5; 9 bases agree with TRBD1. The CDR3 contains 15 residues. The trim removed 7 bases at V and 4 bases at J, leaving 7 bases unmatched. CDR1 is KGHDR and CDR2 is SFDVKD in the germline V gene. Here the CDR3 reads CATSATGGRNQPQHF. Written as DNA, the CDR3 is TGTGCCACCAGCGCGACAGGGGGAAGGAATCAGCCCCAGCATTTT.

The table lists this clone with a few counts. V gene TRBV3-1 (or the pseudogene TRBV3-2) combines with J gene TRBJ2-6; TRBD1 matches at 10 bases. V was clipped by 4 bases and J by 1 base; unmatched bases: 4. Germline V gene data show CDR1 as LGHDT and CDR2 as YNNKEL (reference sequence). This CDR3 comprises 17 residues. CDR3 nucleotides: TGTGCCAGCAGCCGACGGACAGGGGGGTCTGGGGCCAACGTCCTGACTTTC. Its translation is CASSRRTGGSGANVLTF.

There are a few counts of this clone. The chain uses TRBV27 and TRBJ1-6; TRBD1 is a possible D gene (6 bases). There are 12 residues in the CDR3. Germline CDR1 MNHEY, CDR2 SMNVEV (reference sequence). Trimming removed 6 bases from V and 9 bases from J, with 9 bases in between. For the CDR3, the DNA is TGTGCCAGCAGGGACAGAATTTCACCCCTCCACTTT. It encodes CASRDRISPLHF.

The J gene is TRBJ1-5, the V gene TRBV19; TRBD1 might be the D (6 bases). V gave up 4 bases and J gave up 6 bases, with 10 bases separating them. Germline V gene lookup returns CDR1 LNHDA and CDR2 SQIVND (reference sequence). This CDR3 is built from 13 residues. CDR3: CASSKGGSQPQHF. CDR3 nucleotides: TGTGCCAGTAGTAAGGGGGGGAGTCAGCCCCAGCATTTT. Based on the CDR3 plus reference TRBV19 and TRBJ1-5, the full variable domain is DGGITQSPKYLFRKEGQNVTLSCEQNLNHDAMYWYRQDPGQGLRLIYYSQIVNDFQKGDIAEGYSVSREKKESFPLTVTSAQKNPTAFYLCASSKGGSQPQHFGDGTRLSIL.

Here the CDR3 reads CASSPRTGPLNEQYF. The CDR3 bases are TGTGCCAGCAGCCCCCGGACAGGGCCTTTGAACGAGCAGTACTTC. The rearrangement links TRBV3-1 (or the pseudogene TRBV3-2) to TRBJ2-7; 8 bases align to TRBD1. Trimming at V came to 4 bases and at J to 5 bases, leaving 10 bases not matched to a gene. The CDR3 length is 15 residues. The germline gives CDR1 LGHDT, CDR2 YNNKEL (reference sequence).

The V and J genes are TRBV2 and TRBJ1-3; 8 nucleotides match TRBD1. The V gene's germline CDR1 is SNHLY and CDR2 FYNNEI. J lost 0 bases, V lost 5 bases, and 3 bases had no gene match. The CDR3 covers 15 residues. CDR3 protein: CASSRDRSSGNTIYF. In DNA form, the CDR3 reads TGTGCCAGCAGTAGGGACAGGTCCTCTGGAAACACCATATATTTT.